This TCR beta chain is from a study of shared clonotypes between healthy human individuals. Whole-study findings and limits: Depth was large, yet rarefaction showed that sorted-subset sequencing was incomplete.

As defined, naive CD8 cells were CD45RO-negative and positively selected for CCR7, with terminally differentiated effector memory CD45RA+ cells excluded. TCRdb's table, derived via immunoSEQ multiplex PCR, lists solely in-frame clones and lacks some. The sample records a few hundred thousand clones, 95% to 96% being singletons. On this clone: Its antigen is unidentified.

Sample: naive CD8+ T cells sorted from blood. This sequence was found in a woman between 25 and 40 years old in good health.

This CDR3 is CASSLRPSGSENEQYF. CDR3 DNA: TGTGCCAGCAGCTTAAGGCCTAGCGGGAGTGAAAACGAGCAGTACTTC. The V gene is TRBV13, the J gene TRBJ2-7; 10 positions agree with TRBD2. With 2 bases clipped from V and 5 bases from J, the junction kept 9 bases outside the gene matches. Looked up from germline, CDR1 is PRHDT and CDR2 is FYEKMQ (reference sequence). The CDR3 spans 16 residues.